One T cell receptor beta chain is described in this entry. CDR1 SGHTA and CDR2 FQGNSA come from the germline V gene. V shed 1 base and J shed 7 bases, with 11 bases lying between them. The CDR3 has 13 amino acids. This entry is derived from a study of blood T cell repertoires in COVID-19. Across the whole study: Samples of COVID-19 (acute and convalescent) were obtained from the United States, Italy and Spain.

Measured with immunoSEQ multiplex PCR; TCRdb has only the in-frame clones, and not every one. This table has about 260,000 clones, about 89% appearing once. The source material was peripheral blood. This receptor was obtained from a man in his forties or fifties who had recovered from COVID-19. The chain has TRBV7-2 and TRBJ2-7; unclear D gene. CDR3 protein: CASSLDYPSEQYF. DNA of the CDR3: TGTGCCAGCAGCTTAGACTATCCGTCGGAGCAGTACTTC. The full variable domain, rest sourced from reference TRBV7-2 and TRBJ2-7, is GAGVSQSPSNKVTEKGKDVELRCDPISGHTALYWYRQSLGQGLEFLIYFQGNSAPDKSGLPSDRFSAERTGGSVSTLTIQRTQQEDSAVYLCASSLDYPSEQYFGPGTRLTVT.